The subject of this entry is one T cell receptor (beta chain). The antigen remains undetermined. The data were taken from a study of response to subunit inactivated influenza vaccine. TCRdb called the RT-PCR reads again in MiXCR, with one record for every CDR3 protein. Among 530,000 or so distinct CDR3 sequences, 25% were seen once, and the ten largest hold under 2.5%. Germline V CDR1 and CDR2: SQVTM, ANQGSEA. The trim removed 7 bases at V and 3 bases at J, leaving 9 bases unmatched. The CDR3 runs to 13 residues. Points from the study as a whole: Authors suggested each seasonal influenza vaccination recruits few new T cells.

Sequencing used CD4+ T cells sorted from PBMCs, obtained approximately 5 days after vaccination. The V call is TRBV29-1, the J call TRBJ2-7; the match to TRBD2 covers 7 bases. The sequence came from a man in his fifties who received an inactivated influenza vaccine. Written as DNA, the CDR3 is TGCAGCGGCGAAGCGGGAAAACTCTACGAGCAGTACTTC. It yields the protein CSGEAGKLYEQYF.